The 12 T cell receptor beta chains presented below share a single source sample, sequenced in a study of cytomegalovirus exposure and HLA in healthy donors. PCR was performed using 60 Vbeta and 13 Jbeta primers. Libraries were prepared by immunoSEQ multiplex PCR; TCRdb keeps only in-frame clonotypes and omits some of them. The sample consists of about 140,000 clones, 80% of them appearing once. The specimen was PBMCs. All receptors come from a man between 35 and 55 years old in good health and CMV-seronegative.

The V and J genes are TRBV30 and TRBJ1-6, with a tentative D call TRBD1 (6 bases). There are 14 residues in the CDR3. In germline, CDR1 is GTSNPN, CDR2 SVGIG (reference sequence). Trimming cost V 2 bases and J 7 bases, with 12 bases left between them. The DNA for the CDR3 is TGTGCCTGGAGTCCAGGGGTCCCCAATTCACCCCTCCACTTT. Protein product: CAWSPGVPNSPLHF. Based on the CDR3 plus reference TRBV30 and TRBJ1-6, the full variable domain is SQTIHQWPATLVQPVGSPLSLECTVEGTSNPNLYWYRQAAGRGLQLLFYSVGIGQISSEVPQNLSASRPQDRQFILSSKKLLLSDSGFYLCAWSPGVPNSPLHFGNGTRLTVT.

J is TRBJ1-2 and V is TRBV6-1; D unclear. With 2 bases removed from V and 8 bases from J, the gap between germline ends came to 9 bases. This CDR3 is 12 amino acids long. CDR1 is MNHNS, CDR2 SASEGT, per germline. This CDR3 reads CASSENREGYTF. The DNA for the CDR3 is TGTGCCAGCAGTGAAAATAGGGAGGGCTACACCTTC.

The V gene is TRBV7-2, the J gene TRBJ1-2; no definite D call. This CDR3 region has 13 residues. Deletions cut 1 base from V and 4 bases from J, with 7 bases between. Germline loops: CDR1 SGHTA, CDR2 FQGNSA. The CDR3 protein is CASSLGGIYGYTF. The DNA for the CDR3 is TGTGCCAGCAGCTTAGGAGGGATCTATGGCTACACCTTC. Drawing the rest from reference TRBV7-2 and TRBJ1-2, the complete variable domain is GAGVSQSPSNKVTEKGKDVELRCDPISGHTALYWYRQSLGQGLEFLIYFQGNSAPDKSGLPSDRFSAERTGGSVSTLTIQRTQQEDSAVYLCASSLGGIYGYTFGSGTRLTVV.

The V gene is TRBV19, the J gene TRBJ1-4; D remains unclear. CDR1 is LNHDA and CDR2 is SQIVND in the germline V gene (reference sequence). Trimming took 4 bases from V and 8 from J, leaving 11 bases between them. This CDR3 contains 13 residues. The CDR3 DNA is TGTGCCAGTAGTACCCACATAGCAGAAAAACTGTTTTTT. Translated: CASSTHIAEKLFF.

The chain combines TRBV4-3 with TRBJ2-2; D perhaps matches TRBD1 (6 bases). Trimming removed 0 bases from V and 8 bases from J, with 13 bases in between. The CDR3 has 15 residues. CDR1 is LGHNA, CDR2 YSLEER, per germline. The DNA for the CDR3 is TGCGCCAGCAGCCAAGAACGGCCAGGGGCGGGGGAGCTGTTTTTT. Translation: CASSQERPGAGELFF.

This rearrangement joins TRBV7-2 to TRBJ2-3; TRBD1 aligns across 7 bases. J lost 4 bases, V lost 5 bases, and 6 bases had no gene match. The CDR3 spans 14 residues. Germline V gives CDR1 SGHTA, CDR2 FQGNSA. This CDR3 reads CASSVGQPPDTQYF. Here the CDR3 DNA reads TGTGCCAGCAGCGTGGGACAGCCCCCAGATACGCAGTATTTT.

This rearrangement joins TRBV4-3 to TRBJ2-4; D might be TRBD1 (6 bases). The length of the CDR3 is 17 residues. V lost 4 bases and J 0 bases, leaving 16 bases between the germline ends. The germline gives CDR1 LGHNA, CDR2 YSLEER. The DNA for the CDR3 is TGCGCCAGCAGCCGGGCCCGGGACACACTAGCCAAAAACATTCAGTACTTC. Translated: CASSRARDTLAKNIQYF.

The chain uses TRBV29-1 and TRBJ1-2; 9 positions match TRBD1. The V gene's germline CDR1 is SQVTM and CDR2 ANQGSEA. V was clipped by 0 bases and J by 4 bases; unmatched bases: 9. The CDR3 totals 16 residues. CDR3 amino acids: CSVEDLAGTGSYGYTF. CDR3 in DNA: TGCAGCGTTGAAGATCTGGCCGGGACAGGGTCCTATGGCTACACCTTC.

This clone came up once. The chain uses TRBV11-2 and TRBJ2-7; TRBD1 is a possible D gene (6 bases). CDR3 length: 15 residues. Trimming pared 6 bases from V and 5 bases from J, leaving 20 bases between. Germline CDR1 and CDR2: SGHAT and FQNNGV. The CDR3 nucleotides read TGTGCCAGCAGGGGCGGCAGGGGTATCCGGGACGAGCAGTACTTC. This sequence encodes CASRGGRGIRDEQYF.

This clone was detected a few times. The rearrangement uses TRBV2 and TRBJ2-2; 8 bases are shared with TRBD1. Germline V gene sequence: CDR1 SNHLY, CDR2 FYNNEI. The CDR3 covers 15 residues. V lost 5 bases to trimming and J lost 5 bases; unmatched junction nucleotides: 7. CDR3 residues: CASSFQGAGTGELFF. The DNA of the CDR3 is TGTGCCAGCAGTTTCCAGGGGGCCGGAACCGGGGAGCTGTTTTTT.

The rearrangement links TRBV6-1 to TRBJ2-1; TRBD2 matches 8 bases. This CDR3 contains 15 residues. Germline CDR1 MNHNS, CDR2 SASEGT. Losses at the gene ends were 4 bases for V and 0 bases for J; bases not matched to a gene: 2. The CDR3 coding sequence is TGTGCCAGCAGTGGGGCGGGGGGCTCCTACAATGAGCAGTTCTTC. It is translated as CASSGAGGSYNEQFF.

The gene calls are TRBV5-1 and TRBJ1-4; no reliable D call. This CDR3 is built from 20 residues. Germline values: CDR1 SGHRS, CDR2 YFSETQ. The V gene lost 0 bases and the J gene lost 0 bases, with 21 bases spanning the gap. The chain's CDR3 is CASSLALPGAGVATNEKLFF. Written as DNA, the CDR3 is TGCGCCAGCAGCTTGGCCTTGCCGGGAGCCGGCGTGGCAACTAATGAAAAACTGTTTTTT.